This T cell receptor beta chain was identified in a study of T cells after posttransplantation cyclophosphamide. General observations from the study: TRB overlap between skin or GI tissue T cells and blood was limited. Recipient CMV seropositivity and CMV reactivation strongly tracked TRB clonality. Donor-recipient repertoire similarity was low at 1-2 months, rising over year one.

Peripheral blood was collected from the related graft donor on the marrow donation day. With regard to this clone: Antigen specificity is unknown.

Clones were sequenced by immunoSEQ multiplex PCR, and TCRdb holds only the in-frame ones, with some missing. This repertoire lists 30,000 to 45,000 clones without singletons; 1% to 1.5% sits in the top ten. This CDR3 spans 16 amino acids. Germline-derived CDR1 and CDR2 are KGHSH and LQKENI. The J segment lost 6 bases and the V segment lost 2 bases, leaving 8 bases of the junction unmatched. Input material: PBMCs. The chain is built from TRBV18 and TRBJ2-2, with TRBD2 identical over 8 bases. The TCR was taken from a girl between 5 and 17 years old in good health, CMV-negative, and a related stem cell transplant donor. The CDR3: CASSPLSGRAAGELFF. Written as DNA, the CDR3 is TGTGCCAGCTCACCATTGAGCGGGAGAGCGGCCGGGGAGCTGTTTTTT.